What follows are 8 T cell receptor beta chains derived from one specimen sequenced in a study of shared clonotypes between healthy human individuals. The repertoire was sequenced with immunoSEQ multiplex PCR; TCRdb's copy has only in-frame clones and lacks some. The sample includes some 470,000 clones, roughly four fifths of them seen just once. The specimen was PBMCs. Receptors originate from a woman in her thirties or forties in good health. Some clones in this sample may be carry-over from other donors' samples.

The J gene is TRBJ1-1, the V gene TRBV6-6, with D maybe TRBD1 (5 bases). The CDR3 extends over 16 amino acids. The V end lost 6 bases, the J end lost 5 bases, and 22 bases lay between the germline ends. CDR1 and CDR2 from the germline V gene are MNHNY and SVGAGI (reference sequence). Written as DNA, the CDR3 is TGTGCCAGCAGAAAAGGGGACCAGGGAAGTAGGACTGAAGCTTTCTTT. Translating it yields CASRKGDQGSRTEAFF.

The gene calls are TRBV5-4 and TRBJ2-7; 9 nucleotides align to TRBD2. The J segment lost 3 bases and the V segment lost 0 bases, leaving 4 bases of the junction unmatched. Germline loops: CDR1 SGHNT, CDR2 YYREEE (reference sequence). This CDR3 is built from 15 residues. The CDR3 DNA is TGTGCCAGCAGCTTGGGCGGGGGGGTAGGCTACGAGCAGTACTTC. Its translation is CASSLGGGVGYEQYF.

The V call is TRBV7-2, the J call TRBJ2-2, with D maybe TRBD1 (7 bases). CDR1 SGHTA and CDR2 FQGNSA come from the germline V gene. The CDR3 is made up of 16 amino acids. V lost 5 bases, J lost 4 bases, and 17 bases lay in between. For the CDR3, the DNA is TGTGCCAGCAGCATCGACAGGGTCGGGAGCACCGGGGAGCTGTTTTTT. It encodes CASSIDRVGSTGELFF.

In this sample, this clone turned up once. J is TRBJ1-4 and V is TRBV5-6; 9 bases fit TRBD1. Trimming took 4 bases from V and 7 from J; bases not matched to a gene: 8. CDR3 size: 15 residues. Germline loops: CDR1 SGHDT, CDR2 YYEEEE. CDR3 region: CASSATGGVTEKLFF. The CDR3 DNA sequence: TGTGCCAGCAGCGCGACAGGGGGGGTTACTGAAAAACTGTTTTTT.

The chain has TRBV6-1 and TRBJ1-3; unclear D gene. Per germline, CDR1 MNHNS and CDR2 SASEGT. The V gene lost 4 bases and the J gene lost 0 bases, with 16 bases spanning the gap. The CDR3 consists of 17 residues. CDR3 region: CASSGRPSQDSGNTIYF. The CDR3 nucleotides are TGTGCCAGCAGTGGTAGACCCTCCCAAGACTCTGGAAACACCATATATTTT.

The chain carries TRBV2 and TRBJ1-2; D remains unclear. V was clipped by 1 base and J by 4 bases, with 16 bases between them. Per germline, CDR1 SNHLY and CDR2 FYNNEI. The CDR3 is 16 residues long. As DNA, the CDR3 is TGTGCCAGCAGTGAAGGAGCCGGTATGGGCACCTATGGCTACACCTTC. Translated: CASSEGAGMGTYGYTF.

The rearrangement joins TRBV5-4 to TRBJ2-7; TRBD2 matches at 12 bases. Losses at the gene ends were 4 bases for V and 2 bases for J; bases not matched to a gene: 4. This CDR3 has 15 amino acids. Germline CDR1 reads SGHNT; CDR2 reads YYREEE (reference sequence). The chain's CDR3 is CASSRTSGVTYEQYF. CDR3 bases: TGTGCCAGCAGCCGGACTAGCGGGGTAACCTACGAGCAGTACTTC.

Comment on this clone: One end of the junction is discordant with germline, which a read error may explain. The chain combines TRBV7-2 with TRBJ2-7; D perhaps matches TRBD1 (6 bases). Germline assignment: CDR1 SGHTA and CDR2 FQGNSA. CDR3 length: 14 residues. CDR3 residues: CVSSLLTGPYEQYF. As DNA, the CDR3 is TGCGTCAGCAGCTTATTGACAGGACCTTACGAGCAGTACTTC.